This passage covers 10 T cell receptor beta chains from one sample sequenced in a study of OX40 agonist ivuxolimab in advanced cancers. TCRdb's table, derived via immunoSEQ multiplex PCR, lists solely in-frame clones and lacks some. The sample consists of over 35,000 clones, 89% of them appearing once. Sequenced here: CD4+ or CD8+ T cells sorted from blood, sampled in a trial of the OX40 agonist ivuxolimab. Receptors were obtained from an adult with an advanced solid tumor such as melanoma, head and neck, liver or kidney cancer.

The gene calls are TRBV7-2 and TRBJ1-1; D remains unclear. Germline CDR1 and CDR2: SGHTA and FQGNSA. The CDR3 contains 16 residues. The V end was cut by 3 bases, the J end by 1 base, with 15 bases between. This chain's CDR3 is CASSFRFKQTNTEAFF. DNA of the CDR3: TGTGCCAGCAGCTTTAGGTTCAAACAGACGAACACTGAAGCTTTCTTT.

The CDR3 loop is CASFQGLYGYTF. The CDR3 nucleotides read TGTGCCAGTTTTCAGGGTTTGTATGGCTACACCTTC. The chain is built from TRBV11-2 and TRBJ1-2; possible D gene TRBD1, 5 bases. From germline, CDR1 is SGHAT and CDR2 FQNNGV. The CDR3 has 12 residues. V gave up 9 bases and J gave up 5 bases, with 13 bases separating them.

The chain carries TRBV29-1 and TRBJ2-2; D is possibly TRBD2 (5 bases). The V gene lost 5 bases and the J gene lost 9 bases, with 16 bases spanning the gap. There are 13 residues in the CDR3. Germline V gene data show CDR1 as SQVTM and CDR2 as ANQGSEA. The CDR3 spells CSVLSGLDRELFF. The CDR3 DNA is TGCAGCGTTCTTTCGGGGTTGGACCGGGAGCTGTTTTTT.

The CDR3 coding sequence is TGTGCCAGCAGCGTAGAAAGCGGAAAGTCCTACGAGCAGTACTTC. Its protein is CASSVESGKSYEQYF. This chain links TRBV9 with TRBJ2-7, with a possible D match to TRBD2 (5 bases). Trimming pared 0 bases from V and 1 base from J, leaving 11 bases between. This CDR3 region has 15 residues. Germline V gene lookup returns CDR1 SGDLS and CDR2 YYNGEE.

This clone was seen a single time. The genes are TRBV7-9 and TRBJ1-3; the D gene is possibly TRBD1 (5 bases). This CDR3 has 17 amino acids. The V end was cut by 6 bases, the J end by 0 bases, with 18 bases between. Looked up from germline, CDR1 is SEHNR and CDR2 is FQNEAQ (reference sequence). The CDR3 sequence is CASSPTGTPASGNTIYF. DNA of the CDR3: TGTGCCAGCAGTCCCACCGGGACCCCCGCCTCTGGAAACACCATATATTTT. The full variable domain, in which reference TRBV7-9 and TRBJ1-3 provide the parts outside the CDR3, is DTGVSQNPRHKITKRGQNVTFRCDPISEHNRLYWYRQTLGQGPEFLTYFQNEAQLEKSRLLSDRFSAERPKGSFSTLEIQRTEQGDSAMYLCASSPTGTPASGNTIYFGEGSWLTVV.

CDR3 DNA sequence: TGTGCCAGTAGTCTAAACCGAGCCCAAGCTTTCTTT. Translation: CASSLNRAQAFF. The genes are TRBV19 and TRBJ1-1, with D unresolved. V was clipped by 5 bases and J by 9 bases, with 13 bases between them. This CDR3 region has 12 residues. CDR1 is LNHDA, CDR2 SQIVND, per germline (reference sequence).

The gene calls are TRBV4-2 and TRBJ2-3, with TRBD1 as a possible D gene (6 bases). This CDR3 is 14 amino acids long. Germline V gives CDR1 LGHNA, CDR2 YNFKEQ. Trimming removed 4 bases at V and 3 bases at J, with 11 bases between. The CDR3 DNA is TGTGCCAGCAGCCCATTACAGGGAACAGATACGCAGTATTTT. It yields the protein CASSPLQGTDTQYF.

The rearrangement links TRBV29-1 to TRBJ2-4; 9 nucleotides agree with TRBD2. CDR3 length: 13 amino acids. V was clipped by 1 base and J by 10 bases; unmatched bases: 5. The V gene's germline CDR1 is SQVTM and CDR2 ANQGSEA. The CDR3 nucleotides read TGCAGCGTTGAAGTCCCTAGCGGGGCAATTCAGTACTTC. Protein: CSVEVPSGAIQYF.

This chain joins TRBV7-9 and TRBJ2-3; 9 bases are a match to TRBD1. The V gene's germline CDR1 is SEHNR and CDR2 FQNEAQ (reference sequence). The CDR3 loop spans 15 amino acids. The V segment lost 6 bases and the J segment 6 bases; nucleotides outside the gene matches: 10. The CDR3 region has the DNA TGTGCCAGCAGTCAAACGGGACAGGGTGCCGATACGCAGTATTTT. Translation: CASSQTGQGADTQYF. Full variable domain (outside the CDR3, taken from reference TRBV7-9 and TRBJ2-3): DTGVSQNPRHKITKRGQNVTFRCDPISEHNRLYWYRQTLGQGPEFLTYFQNEAQLEKSRLLSDRFSAERPKGSFSTLEIQRTEQGDSAMYLCASSQTGQGADTQYFGPGTRLTVL.

The V and J genes are TRBV7-9 and TRBJ2-1; possibly TRBD1 for D (5 bases). This CDR3 contains 13 residues. V was pared by 11 bases and J by 10 bases, with 21 bases between. Germline lookup yields CDR1 SEHNR and CDR2 FQNEAQ (reference sequence). The CDR3 DNA sequence: TGTGCCGCCGGCGACAGCACTACCTTAGAGCAGTTCTTC. Protein sequence: CAAGDSTTLEQFF.